The 22 T cell receptor beta chains in this list originate from one sample, sequenced in a study of blood T cell repertoires in COVID-19 (dated by TCRdb to 2019 to 2021). Receptor libraries were prepared by the immunoSEQ multiplex PCR assay. This is the immuneACCESS table as TCRdb keeps it, with only in-frame sequences that have V and J called. A part of the clones is gone; compared with another copy, unresolved V genes explain less than half, and the rest is unexplained. Recorded for this sample are 130,000 or so clones; roughly 84% of them occurred a single time. The ten largest clones capture more than 1.3% of the sample. Sequenced: peripheral blood. These receptors all come from a man aged 60 to 69 with acute or convalescent COVID-19.

This clone was counted a single time. The chain combines TRBV6-1 with TRBJ1-2, with D unclear. This CDR3 is 13 amino acids long. The germline CDR1 and CDR2 sequences are MNHNS and SASEGT. Trimming stripped 0 bases from V and 8 bases from J, with 10 bases between. Here the CDR3 DNA reads TGTGCCAGCAGTGAAGCTTACCGGTCCGGCTACACCTTC. Protein: CASSEAYRSGYTF.

The J gene is TRBJ1-1, the V gene TRBV29-1, with 7 bases matching TRBD1. There are 13 residues in the CDR3. Losses at the gene ends were 6 bases for V and 8 bases for J; bases not matched to a gene: 12. The germline gives CDR1 SQVTM, CDR2 ANQGSEA. The CDR3 is CSVVPTGKGEAFF. The CDR3, as DNA: TGCAGCGTCGTACCGACAGGGAAAGGAGAAGCTTTCTTT.

This clone has just one count. The chain has TRBV27 and TRBJ1-1; TRBD1 aligns across 7 bases. The V segment lost 2 bases and the J segment 0 bases; nucleotides outside the gene matches: 3. Germline CDR1 and CDR2: MNHEY and SMNVEV (reference sequence). This CDR3 contains 15 residues. The CDR3 DNA follows: TGTGCCAGCAGTTTAAGAGGGGGCCTGAACACTGAAGCTTTCTTT. This sequence encodes CASSLRGGLNTEAFF.

The chain links TRBV19 to TRBJ2-1, with a tentative D call TRBD2 (5 bases). CDR3 size: 12 residues. With 3 bases removed from V and 9 bases from J, the gap between germline ends came to 9 bases. Germline V lookup: CDR1 LNHDA, CDR2 SQIVND (reference sequence). CDR3 nucleotide sequence: TGTGCCAGTAGTATCGGGGTTGGTGAGCAGTTCTTC. It codes for CASSIGVGEQFF.

This clone showed up just a few times. The rearrangement links TRBV2 to TRBJ2-3; 10 bases are a match to TRBD2. The CDR3 has 15 residues. The germline V gene has CDR1 SNHLY and CDR2 FYNNEI. Trimming cost V 4 bases and J 5 bases; bases outside gene matches: 6. The chain's CDR3 is CASSVPAGGKDTQYF. In nucleotides, the CDR3 is TGTGCCAGCAGTGTGCCAGCGGGGGGGAAAGATACGCAGTATTTT. Using reference TRBV2 and TRBJ2-3 for the parts outside the CDR3, the full variable domain is EPEVTQTPSHQVTQMGQEVILRCVPISNHLYFYWYRQILGQKVEFLVSFYNNEISEKSEIFDDQFSVERPDGSNFTLKIRSTKLEDSAMYFCASSVPAGGKDTQYFGPGTRLTVL.

The chain employs TRBV29-1 and TRBJ2-2, with TRBD1 identical over 10 bases. Germline V gives CDR1 SQVTM, CDR2 ANQGSEA. The J segment lost 4 bases and the V segment lost 1 base, leaving 0 bases of the junction unmatched. This CDR3 comprises 14 residues. The chain's CDR3 is CSVEGTGGTGELFF. The CDR3 DNA is TGCAGCGTTGAAGGGACAGGGGGCACCGGGGAGCTGTTTTTT.

The V and J genes are TRBV12-5 and TRBJ2-1, with 7 bases identical to TRBD2. CDR1 and CDR2 from the germline V gene are LGHNT and FRNRAP. The junction had 9 bases not matched to a gene; V was cut back by 6 bases and J by 4 bases. CDR3 length: 15 amino acids. This CDR3 is CASGPSGGGYNEQFF. The CDR3 coding sequence is TGTGCTAGTGGGCCATCGGGCGGGGGTTACAATGAGCAGTTCTTC.

The rearrangement uses TRBV6-1 and TRBJ2-7, with TRBD2 identical over 11 bases. Germline V gene data show CDR1 as MNHNS and CDR2 as SASEGT. The CDR3 contains 16 residues. V lost 2 bases to trimming and J lost 4 bases; unmatched junction nucleotides: 7. CDR3 bases: TGTGCCAGCAGTGAATTTCTACTAGCGGGGGTTTACGAGCAGTACTTC. This translates into CASSEFLLAGVYEQYF.

The chain joins TRBV23-1 to TRBJ1-1; TRBD1 is a possible D gene (6 bases). TRBV23-1 is assigned to the ORF class and has an uncertain function. Between the trimmed V and J ends, which lost 4 bases and 3 bases, there was a span of 15 bases. The CDR3 spans 15 residues. CDR3 loop: CASSLPRGLDTEAFF. The CDR3 DNA reads TGCGCCAGCAGTCTACCCAGGGGATTAGACACTGAAGCTTTCTTT.

The J gene is TRBJ2-5, the V gene TRBV3-1 (or the pseudogene TRBV3-2), with 10 nucleotides matching TRBD2. V dropped 0 bases and J dropped 5; count of bases not matched to a gene: 3. CDR1 LGHDT and CDR2 YNNKEL come from the germline V gene (reference sequence). The CDR3 is 15 amino acids. The CDR3 DNA sequence: TGTGCCAGCAGCCAAGATCCTAGCGGGAGTGAGACCCAGTACTTC. Translation gives CASSQDPSGSETQYF.

The rearrangement uses TRBV11-2 and TRBJ2-3; D perhaps matches TRBD1 (6 bases). The V end was cut by 5 bases, the J end by 4 bases, with 10 bases between. Germline CDR1 is SGHAT and CDR2 is FQNNGV. This CDR3 has 13 amino acids. The CDR3 DNA follows: TGTGCCAGCAGCAAAACAGGGCCAGATACGCAGTATTTT. It specifies CASSKTGPDTQYF.

The V and J genes are TRBV5-4 and TRBJ2-3; 12 nucleotides line up with TRBD2. The ends lost 4 bases at V and 0 bases at J; junction bases unmatched: 3. Germline V CDR1 and CDR2: SGHNT, YYREEE (reference sequence). The CDR3 runs 16 residues. The CDR3, as DNA: TGTGCCAGCAGCAAAGGACTAGCGGGGAGCACAGATACGCAGTATTTT. Its protein is CASSKGLAGSTDTQYF.

The chain joins TRBV9 to TRBJ2-3, with 12 bases lining up with TRBD2. The germline CDR1 and CDR2 sequences are SGDLS and YYNGEE. This CDR3 contains 16 residues. V lost 4 bases, J lost 3 bases, and 6 bases stayed unmatched. CDR3 coding DNA: TGTGCCAGCAGCCCTCGACTAGCGGGGGAAACAGATACGCAGTATTTT. Protein sequence: CASSPRLAGETDTQYF. The full variable domain, completed using reference TRBV9 and TRBJ2-3, is DSGVTQTPKHLITATGQRVTLRCSPRSGDLSVYWYQQSLDQGLQFLIQYYNGEERAKGNILERFSAQQFPDLHSELNLSSLELGDSALYFCASSPRLAGETDTQYFGPGTRLTVL.

The chain couples TRBV28 to TRBJ2-6; D not certain. CDR1 is MDHEN and CDR2 is SYDVKM in the germline V gene. V lost 5 bases to trimming and J lost 4 bases, with 12 bases between them. This CDR3 has 15 amino acids. CDR3 loop: CASSPPGSGANVLTF. In DNA form, the CDR3 reads TGTGCCAGCAGTCCTCCGGGTAGCGGGGCCAACGTCCTGACTTTC. Supplemented by reference TRBV28 and TRBJ2-6, the full variable domain reads DVKVTQSSRYLVKRTGEKVFLECVQDMDHENMFWYRQDPGLGLRLIYFSYDVKMKEKGDIPEGYSVSREKKERFSLILESASTNQTSMYLCASSPPGSGANVLTFGAGSRLTVL.

This clone was seen more than once but under ten times. The chain carries TRBV18 and TRBJ2-5; 8 bases are shared with TRBD1. V lost 3 bases to trimming and J lost 4 bases; unmatched junction nucleotides: 13. Germline V CDR1 and CDR2: KGHSH, LQKENI. The CDR3 length is 17 residues. DNA of the CDR3: TGTGCCAGCTCACCCTCGAGAGACAGGGGAATCCGAGAGACCCAGTACTTC. This gives the protein CASSPSRDRGIRETQYF.

This chain connects TRBV6-5 to TRBJ1-2, with D perhaps TRBD1 (5 bases). V gave up 7 bases and J gave up 7 bases, with 10 bases separating them. There are 11 residues in the CDR3. Germline CDR1 reads MNHEY; CDR2 reads SVGAGI. CDR3: CASKGVGGYTF. CDR3 sequence (DNA): TGTGCCAGCAAAGGGGTAGGTGGCTACACCTTC.

The rearrangement links TRBV5-1 to TRBJ2-5; 15 bases map to TRBD2. This CDR3 spans 18 amino acids. After removal of 4 bases from V and 2 bases from J, the junction contained 9 bases not matched to a gene. Germline CDR1 and CDR2: SGHRS and YFSETQ. The DNA of the CDR3 is TGCGCCAGCAGCAAATCACGGACTAGCGGGAGGGAGCAAGAGACCCAGTACTTC. Its translation is CASSKSRTSGREQETQYF. Supplemented by reference TRBV5-1 and TRBJ2-5, the full variable domain reads KAGVTQTPRYLIKTRGQQVTLSCSPISGHRSVSWYQQTPGQGLQFLFEYFSETQRNKGNFPGRFSGRQFSNSRSEMNVSTLELGDSALYLCASSKSRTSGREQETQYFGPGTRLLVL.

This chain links TRBV9 with TRBJ2-2; perhaps TRBD1 as D (6 bases). Looked up from germline, CDR1 is SGDLS and CDR2 is YYNGEE. V lost 3 bases to trimming and J lost 3 bases, with 12 bases between them. The CDR3 loop spans 15 amino acids. CDR3 in amino acids: CASSGRTADTGELFF. Written as DNA, the CDR3 is TGTGCCAGCAGCGGAAGGACAGCTGACACCGGGGAGCTGTTTTTT.

The chain couples TRBV27 to TRBJ1-1; maybe TRBD1 (6 bases). CDR3 size: 15 residues. CDR1 is MNHEY, CDR2 SMNVEV, per germline (reference sequence). Deletions cut 7 bases from V and 0 bases from J, with 15 bases between. The CDR3 DNA is TGTGCCAGCACCACAGGGTGGGGGATGAACACTGAAGCTTTCTTT. Protein product: CASTTGWGMNTEAFF.

The chain combines TRBV6-6 with TRBJ2-5; 8 bases are a match to TRBD1. The CDR3 has 14 residues. Trimming cost V 4 bases and J 5 bases; bases outside gene matches: 6. Germline loops: CDR1 MNHNY, CDR2 SVGAGI (reference sequence). CDR3: CASSLQGVEETQYF. CDR3 DNA sequence: TGTGCCAGCAGTTTACAGGGGGTCGAGGAGACCCAGTACTTC.

Only a few counts were recorded for this clone. The J gene is TRBJ2-1, the V gene TRBV11-2, with 9 bases identical to TRBD2. The CDR3 length is 18 residues. Trimming cost V 3 bases and J 9 bases; bases outside gene matches: 18. Germline CDR1 SGHAT, CDR2 FQNNGV. The CDR3 region is CASSLVKWYGSGRGEQFF. The DNA of the CDR3 is TGTGCCAGCAGCTTGGTGAAGTGGTATGGTAGCGGGAGAGGTGAGCAGTTCTTC.

The chain carries TRBV10-3 and TRBJ1-1, with D perhaps TRBD1 (6 bases). The CDR3 is made up of 14 amino acids. V was pared by 0 bases and J by 7 bases, with 12 bases between. The germline CDR1 and CDR2 sequences are ENHRY and SYGVKD. In DNA, the CDR3 is TGTGCCATCAGTGAGTCTGGACAGCATAATGAAGCTTTCTTT. Translated, it gives CAISESGQHNEAFF.